This T cell receptor beta chain was recorded in a study of cytomegalovirus exposure and HLA in healthy donors. At the level of the study: Researchers previously reported finding about 110 million unique TCR beta sequences from 150 million to 200 million T cells. Overall study findings and caveats: Sequencing depth across donors, presence/absence analyses assumed, was roughly uniform. In vitro confirmation showed a few CMV-associated chains to be CMV antigen specific.

PCR primers comprised 60 Vbeta and 13 Jbeta primers. Profiled with immunoSEQ multiplex PCR; TCRdb holds only in-frame clones, not every one. The sample has around 110,000 clones, around 77% seen once. The germline V and J ends were trimmed by 5 bases and 1 base, with 8 bases remaining between them. CDR1 MNHEY and CDR2 SVGAGI come from the germline V gene. CDR3 length: 13 residues. This clone appeared a few times. Its antigen remains unknown. Sequencing used PBMCs. The receptor's source is a male donor in good health and CMV-seronegative. The chain uses TRBV6-5 and TRBJ1-1, with D maybe TRBD1 (5 bases). CDR3 in amino acids: CASSNGGNTEAFF. CDR3 nucleotide sequence: TGTGCCAGCAGTAACGGGGGGAACACTGAAGCTTTCTTT.